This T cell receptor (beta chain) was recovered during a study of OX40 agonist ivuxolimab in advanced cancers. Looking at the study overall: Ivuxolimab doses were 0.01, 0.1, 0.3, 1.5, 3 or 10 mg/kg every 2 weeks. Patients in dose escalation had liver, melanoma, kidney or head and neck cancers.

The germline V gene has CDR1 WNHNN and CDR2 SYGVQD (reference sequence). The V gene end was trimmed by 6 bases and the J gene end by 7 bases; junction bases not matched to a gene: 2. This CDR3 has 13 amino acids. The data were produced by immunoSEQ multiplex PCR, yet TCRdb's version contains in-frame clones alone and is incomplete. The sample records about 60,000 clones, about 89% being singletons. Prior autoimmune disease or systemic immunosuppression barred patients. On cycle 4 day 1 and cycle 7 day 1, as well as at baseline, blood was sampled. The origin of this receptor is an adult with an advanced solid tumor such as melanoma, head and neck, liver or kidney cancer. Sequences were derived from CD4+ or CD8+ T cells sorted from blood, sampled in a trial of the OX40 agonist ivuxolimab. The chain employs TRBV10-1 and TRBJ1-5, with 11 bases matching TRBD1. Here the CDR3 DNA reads TGCGCCAGCAGGCGGGACAGGGGGCAGCCCCAGCATTTT. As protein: CASRRDRGQPQHF.